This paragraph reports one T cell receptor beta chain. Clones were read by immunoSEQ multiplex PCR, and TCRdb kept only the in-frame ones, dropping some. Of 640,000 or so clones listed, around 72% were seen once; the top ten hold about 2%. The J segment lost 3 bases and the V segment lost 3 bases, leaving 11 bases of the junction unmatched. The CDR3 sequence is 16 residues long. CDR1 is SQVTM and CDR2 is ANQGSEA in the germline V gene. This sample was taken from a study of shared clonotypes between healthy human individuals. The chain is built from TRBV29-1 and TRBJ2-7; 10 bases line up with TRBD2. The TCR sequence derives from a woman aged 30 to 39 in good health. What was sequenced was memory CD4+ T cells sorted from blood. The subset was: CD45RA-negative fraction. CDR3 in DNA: TGCAGCGTTGATCTTAGTAGAGCGGGAGGGGTCTACGAGCAGTACTTC. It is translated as CSVDLSRAGGVYEQYF.